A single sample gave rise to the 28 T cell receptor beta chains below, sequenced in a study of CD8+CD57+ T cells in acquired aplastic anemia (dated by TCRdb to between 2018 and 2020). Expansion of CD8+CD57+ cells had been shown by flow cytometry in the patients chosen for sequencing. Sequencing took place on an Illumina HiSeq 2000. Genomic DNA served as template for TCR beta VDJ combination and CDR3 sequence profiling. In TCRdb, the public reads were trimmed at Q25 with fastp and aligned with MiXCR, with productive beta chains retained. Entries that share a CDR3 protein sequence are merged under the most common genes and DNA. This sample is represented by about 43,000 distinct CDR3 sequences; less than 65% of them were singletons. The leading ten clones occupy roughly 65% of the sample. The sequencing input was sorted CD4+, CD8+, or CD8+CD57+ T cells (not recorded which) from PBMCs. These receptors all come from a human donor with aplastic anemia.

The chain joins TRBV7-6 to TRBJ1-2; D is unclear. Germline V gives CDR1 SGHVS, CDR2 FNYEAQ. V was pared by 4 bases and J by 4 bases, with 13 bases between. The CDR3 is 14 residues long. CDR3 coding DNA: TGTGCCAGCAGCTCCGACCAGCGTGGCTATGGCTACACCTTC. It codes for CASSSDQRGYGYTF.

The CDR3 coding sequence is TGTGCCAGCAGCGTAGCTAGGACGCGGGGGGGGGAGACCCAGTACTTC. This translates into CASSVARTRGGETQYF. The rearrangement links TRBV2 to TRBJ2-5; 9 nucleotides line up with TRBD2. The CDR3 has 16 amino acids. CDR1 and CDR2 from the germline V gene are SNHLY and FYNNEI. Unmatched junction bases numbered 13, after V lost 6 bases and J lost 5 bases.

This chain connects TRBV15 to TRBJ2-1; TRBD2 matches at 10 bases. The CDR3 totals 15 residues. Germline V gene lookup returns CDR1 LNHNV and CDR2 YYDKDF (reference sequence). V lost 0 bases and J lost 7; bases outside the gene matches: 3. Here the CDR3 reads CATSRDASGGNEQFF. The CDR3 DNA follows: TGTGCCACCAGCAGAGATGCTAGCGGGGGAAATGAGCAGTTCTTC.

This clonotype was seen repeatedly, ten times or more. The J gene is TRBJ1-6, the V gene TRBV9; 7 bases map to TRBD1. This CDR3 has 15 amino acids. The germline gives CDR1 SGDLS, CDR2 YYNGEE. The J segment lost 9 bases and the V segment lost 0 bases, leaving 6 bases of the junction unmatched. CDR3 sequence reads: CASSVAAQGLSPLHF. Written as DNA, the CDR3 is TGTGCCAGCAGCGTAGCTGCACAGGGGCTTTCACCCCTCCACTTT.

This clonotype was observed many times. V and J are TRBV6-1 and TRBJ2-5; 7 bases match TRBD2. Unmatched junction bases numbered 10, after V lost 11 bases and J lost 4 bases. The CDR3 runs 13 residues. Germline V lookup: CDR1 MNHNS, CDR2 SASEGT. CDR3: CAAKGGARETQYF. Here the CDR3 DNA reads TGTGCCGCTAAGGGAGGGGCACGAGAGACCCAGTACTTC.

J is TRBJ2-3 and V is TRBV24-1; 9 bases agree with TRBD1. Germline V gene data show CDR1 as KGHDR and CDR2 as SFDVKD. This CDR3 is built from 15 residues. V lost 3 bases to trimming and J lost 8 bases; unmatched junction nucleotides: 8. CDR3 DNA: TGTGCCACCAGTGATCCACAGGGGGCAGCAGTTACGCAGTATTTT. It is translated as CATSDPQGAAVTQYF.

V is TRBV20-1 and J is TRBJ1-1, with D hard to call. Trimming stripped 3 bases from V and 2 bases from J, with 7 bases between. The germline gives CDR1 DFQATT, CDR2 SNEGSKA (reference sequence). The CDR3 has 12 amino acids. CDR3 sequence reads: CSASPANTEAFF. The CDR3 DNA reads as TGCAGTGCTAGTCCCGCCAACACTGAAGCTTTCTTT.

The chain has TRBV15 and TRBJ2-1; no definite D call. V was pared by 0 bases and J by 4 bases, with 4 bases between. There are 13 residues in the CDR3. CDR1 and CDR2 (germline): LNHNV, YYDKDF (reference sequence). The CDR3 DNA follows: TGTGCCACCAGCAGAGAGGCGTACAATGAGCAGTTCTTC. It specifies CATSREAYNEQFF.

DNA of the CDR3: TGCAGCGTTGAGAGGGGGACTGGAAACACCATATATTTT. It encodes CSVERGTGNTIYF. The chain has TRBV29-1 and TRBJ1-3, with D perhaps TRBD1 (6 bases). V was clipped by 3 bases and J by 2 bases, with 8 bases between them. Germline CDR1 SQVTM, CDR2 ANQGSEA. The CDR3 loop spans 13 amino acids.

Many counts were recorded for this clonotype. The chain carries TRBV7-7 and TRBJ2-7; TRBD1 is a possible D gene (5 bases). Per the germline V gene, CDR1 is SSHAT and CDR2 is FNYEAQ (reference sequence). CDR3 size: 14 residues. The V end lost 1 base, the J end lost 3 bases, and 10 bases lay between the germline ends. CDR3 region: CASSLGEGDYEQYF. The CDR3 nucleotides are TGTGCCAGCAGCTTAGGAGAAGGGGACTACGAGCAGTACTTC.

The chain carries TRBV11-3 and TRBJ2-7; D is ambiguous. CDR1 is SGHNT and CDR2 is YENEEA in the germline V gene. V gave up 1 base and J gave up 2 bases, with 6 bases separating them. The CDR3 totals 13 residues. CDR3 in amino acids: CASSLGSTYEQYF. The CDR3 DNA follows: TGTGCCAGCAGCTTAGGGAGTACCTACGAGCAGTACTTC. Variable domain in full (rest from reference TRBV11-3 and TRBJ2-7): EAGVVQSPRYKIIEKKQPVAFWCNPISGHNTLYWYLQNLGQGPELLIRYENEEAVDDSQLPKDRFSAERLKGVDSTLKIQPAELGDSAVYLCASSLGSTYEQYFGPGTRLTVT.

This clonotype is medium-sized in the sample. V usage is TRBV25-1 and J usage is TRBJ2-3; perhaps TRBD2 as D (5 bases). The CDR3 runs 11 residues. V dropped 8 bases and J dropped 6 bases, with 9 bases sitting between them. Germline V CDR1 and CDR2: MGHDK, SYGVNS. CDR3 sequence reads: CASARGDTQYF. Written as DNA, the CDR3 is TGTGCCAGCGCCAGAGGGGATACGCAGTATTTT.

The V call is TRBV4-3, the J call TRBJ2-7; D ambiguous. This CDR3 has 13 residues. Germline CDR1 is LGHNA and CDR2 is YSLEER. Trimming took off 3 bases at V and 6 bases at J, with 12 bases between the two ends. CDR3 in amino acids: CASSQDIRGEQYF. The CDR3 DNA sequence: TGCGCCAGCAGCCAGGATATACGTGGCGAGCAGTACTTC.

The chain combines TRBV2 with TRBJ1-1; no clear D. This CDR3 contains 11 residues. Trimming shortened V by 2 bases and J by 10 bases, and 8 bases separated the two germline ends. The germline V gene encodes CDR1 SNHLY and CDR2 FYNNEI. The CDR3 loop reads CASSETTGAFF. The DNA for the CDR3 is TGTGCCAGCAGTGAAACTACGGGAGCTTTCTTT. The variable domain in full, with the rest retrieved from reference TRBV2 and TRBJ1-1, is EPEVTQTPSHQVTQMGQEVILRCVPISNHLYFYWYRQILGQKVEFLVSFYNNEISEKSEIFDDQFSVERPDGSNFTLKIRSTKLEDSAMYFCASSETTGAFFGQGTRLTVV.

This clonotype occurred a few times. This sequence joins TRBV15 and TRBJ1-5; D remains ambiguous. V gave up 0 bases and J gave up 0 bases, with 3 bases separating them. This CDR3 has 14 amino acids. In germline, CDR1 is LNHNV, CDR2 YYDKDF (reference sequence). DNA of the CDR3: TGTGCCACCAGCAGAGATTTTAGCAATCAGCCCCAGCATTTT. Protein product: CATSRDFSNQPQHF.

In DNA form, the CDR3 reads TGTGCCACCAGCCCCTCCAGGACAGGGTATGGCTACACCTTC. Amino acid sequence: CATSPSRTGYGYTF. The chain recombines TRBV15 with TRBJ1-2; 8 nucleotides match TRBD1. In germline, CDR1 is LNHNV, CDR2 YYDKDF (reference sequence). The CDR3 has 14 residues. Germline trimming cut 5 bases from V and 5 bases from J; bases unmatched to any gene: 7.

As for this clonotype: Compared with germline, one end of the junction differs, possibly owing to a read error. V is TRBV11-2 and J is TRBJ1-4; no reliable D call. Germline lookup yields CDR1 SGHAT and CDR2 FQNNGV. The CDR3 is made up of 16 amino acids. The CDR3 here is CSSSLNRVQSNEKLFF. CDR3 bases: TGTTCCAGCAGCTTAAATCGAGTGCAAAGTAATGAAAAACTGTTTTTT. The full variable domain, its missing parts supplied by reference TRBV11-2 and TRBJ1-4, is EAGVAQSPRYKIIEKRQSVAFWCNPISGHATLYWYQQILGQGPKLLIQFQNNGVVDDSQLPKDRFSAERLKGVDSTLKIQPAKLEDSAVYLCSSSLNRVQSNEKLFFGSGTQLSVL.

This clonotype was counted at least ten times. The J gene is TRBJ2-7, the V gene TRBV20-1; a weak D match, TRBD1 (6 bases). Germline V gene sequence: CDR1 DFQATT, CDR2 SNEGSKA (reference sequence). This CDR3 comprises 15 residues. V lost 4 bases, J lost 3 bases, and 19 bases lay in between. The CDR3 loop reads CSATRTEGSGYEQYF. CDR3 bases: TGCAGTGCTACACGGACAGAGGGGTCAGGCTACGAGCAGTACTTC.

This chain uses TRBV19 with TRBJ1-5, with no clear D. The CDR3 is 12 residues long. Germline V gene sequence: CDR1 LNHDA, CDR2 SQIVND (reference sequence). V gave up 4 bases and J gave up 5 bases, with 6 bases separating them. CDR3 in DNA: TGTGCCAGTAGTAGTAGGGATCAGCCCCAGCATTTT. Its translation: CASSSRDQPQHF. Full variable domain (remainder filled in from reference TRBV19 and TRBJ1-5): DGGITQSPKYLFRKEGQNVTLSCEQNLNHDAMYWYRQDPGQGLRLIYYSQIVNDFQKGDIAEGYSVSREKKESFPLTVTSAQKNPTAFYLCASSSRDQPQHFGDGTRLSIL.

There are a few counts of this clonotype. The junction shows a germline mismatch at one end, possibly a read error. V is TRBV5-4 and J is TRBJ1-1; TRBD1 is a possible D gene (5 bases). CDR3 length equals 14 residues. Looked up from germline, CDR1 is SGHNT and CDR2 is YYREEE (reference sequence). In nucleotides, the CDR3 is TGTCCCAGCAGCTTGAGGGGCGGGGACACTGAAGCTTTCTTT. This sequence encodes CPSSLRGGDTEAFF.

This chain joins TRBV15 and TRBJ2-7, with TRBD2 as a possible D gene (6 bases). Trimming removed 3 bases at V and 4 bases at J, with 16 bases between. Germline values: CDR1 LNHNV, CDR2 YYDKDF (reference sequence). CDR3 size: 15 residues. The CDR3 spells CATSSFFRDLYEQYF. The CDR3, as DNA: TGTGCCACCAGCAGTTTCTTTCGGGACTTATACGAGCAGTACTTC.

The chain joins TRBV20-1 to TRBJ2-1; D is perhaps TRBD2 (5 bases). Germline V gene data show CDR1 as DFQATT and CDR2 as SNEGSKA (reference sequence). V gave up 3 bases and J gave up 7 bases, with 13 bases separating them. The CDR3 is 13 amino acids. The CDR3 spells CSASGDGLNEQFF. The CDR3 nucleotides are TGCAGTGCTAGCGGGGATGGCTTGAATGAGCAGTTCTTC.

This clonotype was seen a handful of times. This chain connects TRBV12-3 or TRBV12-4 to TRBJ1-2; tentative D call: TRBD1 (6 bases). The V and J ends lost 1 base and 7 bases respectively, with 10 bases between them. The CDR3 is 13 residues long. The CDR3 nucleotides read TGTGCCAGCAGTTTAGGAGGGGGAAGTGGCTACACCTTC. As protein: CASSLGGGSGYTF.

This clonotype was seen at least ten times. The CDR3 DNA sequence: TGTGCCAGCAGCCCTACAGATAGCAATCAGCCCCAGCATTTT. It encodes CASSPTDSNQPQHF. The V gene is TRBV5-5, the J gene TRBJ1-5; D gene unclear. The CDR3 length is 14 residues. Trimming removed 4 bases from V and 0 bases from J, with 8 bases in between. In germline, CDR1 is SGHKS, CDR2 YYEKEE (reference sequence).

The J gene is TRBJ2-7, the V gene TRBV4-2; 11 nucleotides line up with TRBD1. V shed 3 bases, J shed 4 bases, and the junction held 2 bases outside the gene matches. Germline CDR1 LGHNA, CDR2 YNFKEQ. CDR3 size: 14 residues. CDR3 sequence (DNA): TGTGCCAGCAGCCAGGGACAGGGGGATTACGAGCAGTACTTC. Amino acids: CASSQGQGDYEQYF.

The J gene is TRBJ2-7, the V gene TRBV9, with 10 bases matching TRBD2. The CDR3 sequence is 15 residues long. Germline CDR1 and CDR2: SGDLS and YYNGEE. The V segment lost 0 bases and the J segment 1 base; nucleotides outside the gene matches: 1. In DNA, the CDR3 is TGTGCCAGCAGCGTAGGGACTAGCGGATCCTACGAGCAGTACTTC. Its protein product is CASSVGTSGSYEQYF. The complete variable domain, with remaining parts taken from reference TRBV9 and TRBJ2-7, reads DSGVTQTPKHLITATGQRVTLRCSPRSGDLSVYWYQQSLDQGLQFLIQYYNGEERAKGNILERFSAQQFPDLHSELNLSSLELGDSALYFCASSVGTSGSYEQYFGPGTRLTVT.

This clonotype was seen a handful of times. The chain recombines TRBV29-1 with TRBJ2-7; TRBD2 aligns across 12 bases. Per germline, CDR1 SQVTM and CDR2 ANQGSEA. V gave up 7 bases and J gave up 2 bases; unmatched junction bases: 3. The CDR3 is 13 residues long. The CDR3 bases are TGCAGCGCTGGACTAGCGGGGCCCTACGAGCAGTACTTC. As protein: CSAGLAGPYEQYF.

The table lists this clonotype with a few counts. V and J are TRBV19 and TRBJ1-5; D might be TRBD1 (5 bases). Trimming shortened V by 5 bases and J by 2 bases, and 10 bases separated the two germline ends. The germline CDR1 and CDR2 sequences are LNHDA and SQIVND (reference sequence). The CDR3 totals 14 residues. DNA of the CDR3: TGTGCCAGTAGTTCCCAGGGTGGCAATCAGCCCCAGCATTTT. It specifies CASSSQGGNQPQHF.